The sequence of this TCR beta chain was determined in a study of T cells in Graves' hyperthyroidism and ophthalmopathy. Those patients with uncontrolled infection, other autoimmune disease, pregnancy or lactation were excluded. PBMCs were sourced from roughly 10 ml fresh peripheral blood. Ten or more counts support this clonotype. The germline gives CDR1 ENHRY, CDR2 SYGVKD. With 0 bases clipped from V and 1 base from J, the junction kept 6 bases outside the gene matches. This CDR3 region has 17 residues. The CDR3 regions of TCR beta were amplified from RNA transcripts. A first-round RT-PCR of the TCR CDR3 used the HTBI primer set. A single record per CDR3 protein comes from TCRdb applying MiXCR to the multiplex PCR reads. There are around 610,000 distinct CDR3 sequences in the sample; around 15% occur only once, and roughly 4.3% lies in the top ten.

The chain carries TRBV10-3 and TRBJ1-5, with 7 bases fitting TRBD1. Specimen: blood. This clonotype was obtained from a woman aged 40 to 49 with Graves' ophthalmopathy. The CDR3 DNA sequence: TGTGCCATCAGTGAGTCGTTCGGGACAGCAAGCAATCAGCCCCAGCATTTT. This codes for CAISESFGTASNQPQHF.